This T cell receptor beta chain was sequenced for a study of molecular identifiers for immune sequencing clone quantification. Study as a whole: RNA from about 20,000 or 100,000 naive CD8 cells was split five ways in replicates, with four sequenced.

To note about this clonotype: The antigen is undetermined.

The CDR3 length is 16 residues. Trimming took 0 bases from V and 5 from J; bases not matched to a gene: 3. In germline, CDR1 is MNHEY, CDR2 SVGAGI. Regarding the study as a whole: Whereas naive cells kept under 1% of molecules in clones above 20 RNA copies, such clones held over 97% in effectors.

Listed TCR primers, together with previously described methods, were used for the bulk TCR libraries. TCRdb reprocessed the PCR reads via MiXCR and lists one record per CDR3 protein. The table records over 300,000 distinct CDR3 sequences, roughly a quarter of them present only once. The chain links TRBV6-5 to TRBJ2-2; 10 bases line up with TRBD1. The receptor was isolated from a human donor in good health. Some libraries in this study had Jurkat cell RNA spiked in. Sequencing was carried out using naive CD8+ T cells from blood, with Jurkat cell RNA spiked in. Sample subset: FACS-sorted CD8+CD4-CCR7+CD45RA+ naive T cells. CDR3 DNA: TGTGCCAGCAGTTACTCCGGGACAGGGGTTACCGGGGAGCTGTTTTTT. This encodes CASSYSGTGVTGELFF.